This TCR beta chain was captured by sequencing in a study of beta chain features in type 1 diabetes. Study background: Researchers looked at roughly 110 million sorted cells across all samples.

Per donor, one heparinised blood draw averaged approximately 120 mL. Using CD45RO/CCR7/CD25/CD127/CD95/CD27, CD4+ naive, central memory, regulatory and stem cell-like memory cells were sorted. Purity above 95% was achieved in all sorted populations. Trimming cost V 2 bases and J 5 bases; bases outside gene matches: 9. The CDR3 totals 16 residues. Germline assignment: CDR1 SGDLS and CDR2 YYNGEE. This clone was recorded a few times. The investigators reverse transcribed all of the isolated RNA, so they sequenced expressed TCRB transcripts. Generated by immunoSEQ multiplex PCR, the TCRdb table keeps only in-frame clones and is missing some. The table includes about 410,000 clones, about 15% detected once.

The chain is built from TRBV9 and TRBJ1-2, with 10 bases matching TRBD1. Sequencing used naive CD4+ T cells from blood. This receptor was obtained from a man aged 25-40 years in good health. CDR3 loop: CASSVEGQGRGYGYTF. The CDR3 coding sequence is TGTGCCAGCAGCGTGGAGGGACAGGGGAGGGGATATGGCTACACCTTC.